The 27 T cell receptor beta chains listed next were all sequenced from one sample in a study of blood T cell repertoires in COVID-19. Assay used: immunoSEQ multiplex PCR; TCRdb lists only in-frame clones, some missing. This sample carries some 250,000 clones, around 86% of them seen once, and the ten largest clones take 3.3%. Sequenced sample: PBMCs or T cells enriched from blood (not recorded which). These receptors originate from a woman aged 40-49 years with acute COVID-19.

This clone has more than one count but fewer than ten. This chain joins TRBV10-3 and TRBJ1-5; D not certain. There are 15 residues in the CDR3. Germline V gene sequence: CDR1 ENHRY, CDR2 SYGVKD. Trimming removed 5 bases from V and 2 bases from J, with 13 bases in between. This CDR3 is CAISPQMGGNQPQHF. Written as DNA, the CDR3 is TGTGCCATCAGTCCCCAGATGGGCGGCAATCAGCCCCAGCATTTT.

V gene TRBV4-1 combines with J gene TRBJ2-5; a possible D gene is TRBD1 (5 bases). Trimming shortened V by 0 bases and J by 2 bases, and 13 bases separated the two germline ends. This CDR3 spans 16 amino acids. Germline V CDR1 and CDR2: MGHRA, YSYEKL. CDR3 amino acids: CASSQEAAGPQETQYF. Here the CDR3 DNA reads TGCGCCAGCAGCCAAGAAGCAGCAGGGCCACAAGAGACCCAGTACTTC.

The chain is built from TRBV5-1 and TRBJ2-7, with D possibly TRBD1 on 5 matching bases. With 0 bases removed from V and 3 bases from J, the gap between germline ends came to 13 bases. CDR3 size: 15 residues. In germline, CDR1 is SGHRS, CDR2 YFSETQ. The CDR3 region has the DNA TGCGCCAGCAGCTTGGACCCGGACACGTACTACGAGCAGTACTTC. This sequence encodes CASSLDPDTYYEQYF. Drawing the rest from reference TRBV5-1 and TRBJ2-7, the complete variable domain is KAGVTQTPRYLIKTRGQQVTLSCSPISGHRSVSWYQQTPGQGLQFLFEYFSETQRNKGNFPGRFSGRQFSNSRSEMNVSTLELGDSALYLCASSLDPDTYYEQYFGPGTRLTVT.

CDR3 sequence: CASSPLDRDGNEKLFF. CDR3 DNA: TGTGCCAGCTCACCTCTGGACAGGGACGGAAATGAAAAACTGTTTTTT. This chain joins TRBV18 and TRBJ1-4, with 8 bases lining up with TRBD1. Losses at the gene ends were 3 bases for V and 5 bases for J; bases not matched to a gene: 8. Per germline, CDR1 KGHSH and CDR2 LQKENI. The CDR3 has 16 residues. Using reference TRBV18 and TRBJ1-4 for the parts outside the CDR3, the full variable domain is NAGVMQNPRHLVRRRGQEARLRCSPMKGHSHVYWYRQLPEEGLKFMVYLQKENIIDESGMPKERFSAEFPKEGPSILRIQQVVRGDSAAYFCASSPLDRDGNEKLFFGSGTQLSVL.

Turning to this clone: Other DNA sequences from this sample encode an identical CDR3 as well. This chain's CDR3 is CASSEGQGNQPQHF. CDR3 bases: TGTGCCAGCAGTGAAGGACAGGGTAATCAGCCCCAGCATTTT. J is TRBJ1-5 and V is TRBV2; the match to TRBD1 covers 7 bases. This CDR3 is built from 14 residues. V lost 1 base to trimming and J lost 4 bases; unmatched junction nucleotides: 1. In germline, CDR1 is SNHLY, CDR2 FYNNEI.

The genes are TRBV20-1 and TRBJ2-4; D is possibly TRBD2 (6 bases). V gave up 3 bases and J gave up 3 bases, with 12 bases separating them. Looked up from germline, CDR1 is DFQATT and CDR2 is SNEGSKA (reference sequence). CDR3 length equals 14 residues. CDR3: CSASRSGGKNIQYF. CDR3 nucleotide sequence: TGCAGTGCTAGTCGTTCCGGGGGCAAAAACATTCAGTACTTC.

The chain is built from TRBV28 and TRBJ1-2; D gene uncertain. The CDR3 runs 12 residues. In germline, CDR1 is MDHEN, CDR2 SYDVKM. The V gene lost 4 bases and the J gene lost 4 bases, with 7 bases spanning the gap. CDR3 nucleotide sequence: TGTGCCAGCAGTTCAGATATCTATGGCTACACCTTC. Translating gives CASSSDIYGYTF.

This chain uses TRBV27 with TRBJ2-7, with D possibly being TRBD1 (5 bases). Germline CDR1 and CDR2: MNHEY and SMNVEV (reference sequence). V dropped 1 base and J dropped 6 bases, with 16 bases sitting between them. The CDR3 covers 15 residues. CDR3 coding DNA: TGTGCCAGCAGTTTATGGCAGGGCCGCCGCGGCGAGCAGTACTTC. As protein: CASSLWQGRRGEQYF.

This clone showed up just once. The J gene is TRBJ2-1, the V gene TRBV13, with D tentatively TRBD2 (6 bases). Trimming took 5 bases from V and 4 from J, leaving 12 bases between them. Germline CDR1 PRHDT, CDR2 FYEKMQ (reference sequence). CDR3 length: 14 residues. CDR3 sequence (DNA): TGTGCCAGCAGCGGTAGCGGTCCTTACAATGAGCAGTTCTTC. Encoded protein: CASSGSGPYNEQFF.

The chain has TRBV5-4 and TRBJ1-2; D gene uncertain. The CDR3 covers 11 residues. The germline V gene encodes CDR1 SGHNT and CDR2 YYREEE (reference sequence). The V end was cut by 3 bases, the J end by 7 bases, with 7 bases between. DNA for the CDR3: TGTGCCAGCAGCTCCCCCATTGGCTACACCTTC. Translated, it gives CASSSPIGYTF.

The chain couples TRBV6-5 to TRBJ2-1; D may be TRBD2 (6 bases). Germline lookup yields CDR1 MNHEY and CDR2 SVGAGI. V dropped 6 bases and J dropped 4 bases, with 16 bases sitting between them. This CDR3 is built from 15 residues. The chain's CDR3 is CASRPGVPRYNEQFF. In DNA, the CDR3 is TGTGCCAGCAGGCCGGGGGTACCGAGATACAATGAGCAGTTCTTC.

V and J are TRBV21-1 and TRBJ2-7; the DNA was not compared with TRBD2, the D call given in the table. TRBV21-1 is designated a pseudogene. The CDR3 is 15 residues long. CDR3 loop: CASTNRGLAGAKGYF. The CDR3 nucleotides are TGTGCCAGCACCAATAGAGGACTAGCGGGAGCAAAGGGGTACTTC.

The chain joins TRBV18 to TRBJ1-5; D gene ambiguous. The V gene lost 4 bases and the J gene lost 0 bases, with 13 bases spanning the gap. CDR3 size: 16 residues. Germline V gene lookup returns CDR1 KGHSH and CDR2 LQKENI. The CDR3 reads CASSLRAAGSNQPQHF. CDR3 coding DNA: TGTGCCAGCTCACTCCGAGCCGCCGGTAGCAATCAGCCCCAGCATTTT.

This chain uses TRBV11-3 with TRBJ2-1; 14 bases match TRBD2. CDR1 is SGHNT and CDR2 is YENEEA in the germline V gene. The trim removed 5 bases at V and 9 bases at J, leaving 9 bases unmatched. The CDR3 is 16 amino acids. The CDR3 coding sequence is TGTGCCAGCAGCCCGACGGGACTAGCGGGAGTATTTGAGCAGTTCTTC. As protein: CASSPTGLAGVFEQFF.

This rearrangement joins TRBV2 to TRBJ1-1; D is possibly TRBD1 (5 bases). V lost 3 bases and J lost 1, with 9 bases in between. CDR3 length: 14 residues. Germline V lookup: CDR1 SNHLY, CDR2 FYNNEI. The CDR3 here is CASSEGGKNTEAFF. CDR3 nucleotides: TGTGCCAGCAGTGAGGGGGGGAAGAACACTGAAGCTTTCTTT.

The genes are TRBV11-2 and TRBJ2-2, with no clear D. V was trimmed by 5 bases and J by 0 bases, leaving 10 bases between them. This CDR3 spans 15 amino acids. Germline V gene sequence: CDR1 SGHAT, CDR2 FQNNGV. The CDR3 DNA is TGTGCCAGCAGCCGCTCACAGTCGAACACCGGGGAGCTGTTTTTT. It codes for CASSRSQSNTGELFF. The whole variable domain, remainder taken from reference TRBV11-2 and TRBJ2-2, is EAGVAQSPRYKIIEKRQSVAFWCNPISGHATLYWYQQILGQGPKLLIQFQNNGVVDDSQLPKDRFSAERLKGVDSTLKIQPAKLEDSAVYLCASSRSQSNTGELFFGEGSRLTVL.

The chain combines TRBV25-1 with TRBJ2-5; D may be TRBD1 (5 bases). Trimming stripped 0 bases from V and 4 bases from J, with 18 bases between. The length of the CDR3 is 17 residues. The germline CDR1 and CDR2 sequences are MGHDK and SYGVNS. The CDR3 reads CASSEYMGSQGLETQYF. The CDR3 bases are TGTGCCAGCAGTGAATATATGGGGTCCCAGGGTTTAGAGACCCAGTACTTC.

CDR3 region: CASSRTSGANNEQFF. CDR3 DNA: TGTGCCAGCAGTCGGACTAGCGGGGCTAACAATGAGCAGTTCTTC. The chain employs TRBV27 and TRBJ2-1; TRBD2 agrees at 12 bases. In germline, CDR1 is MNHEY, CDR2 SMNVEV (reference sequence). This CDR3 is built from 15 residues. Germline trimming cut 5 bases from V and 5 bases from J; bases unmatched to any gene: 4.

CDR3 sequence (DNA): TGTGCCAGCAGCTTAGTGACTAGCGGGTCGACAGATACGCAGTATTTT. This codes for CASSLVTSGSTDTQYF. The chain uses TRBV7-8 and TRBJ2-3; 10 bases align to TRBD2. Trimming took 1 base from V and 3 from J; bases not matched to a gene: 4. Germline V gene sequence: CDR1 SGHVS, CDR2 FQNEAQ. This CDR3 spans 16 amino acids.

This clone was detected a few times. The chain joins TRBV5-1 to TRBJ2-2; D possibly corresponds to TRBD2 (6 bases). The CDR3 loop spans 16 amino acids. Germline loops: CDR1 SGHRS, CDR2 YFSETQ. The V end was cut by 1 base, the J end by 5 bases, with 15 bases between. The DNA for the CDR3 is TGCGCCAGCAGCTTGTCTGGTGCTAGCGCTACCGGGGAGCTGTTTTTT. Encoded protein: CASSLSGASATGELFF.

The rearrangement links TRBV20-1 to TRBJ2-7, with 7 bases fitting TRBD1. V was clipped by 3 bases and J by 6 bases; unmatched bases: 8. The CDR3 extends over 13 amino acids. Germline V gives CDR1 DFQATT, CDR2 SNEGSKA (reference sequence). The CDR3, as DNA: TGCAGTGCTAGTTTATTCAGGGGGAGCGAGCAGTACTTC. This codes for CSASLFRGSEQYF.

This clone was recorded once. V usage is TRBV18 and J usage is TRBJ2-1; D possibly corresponds to TRBD2 (5 bases). The CDR3 sequence is 13 residues long. The V gene's germline CDR1 is KGHSH and CDR2 LQKENI. V lost 3 bases to trimming and J lost 5 bases, with 8 bases between them. The CDR3: CASSPAGNNEQFF. The CDR3, as DNA: TGTGCCAGCTCACCGGCGGGTAACAATGAGCAGTTCTTC.

This chain links TRBV4-2 with TRBJ2-7, with 10 bases that match TRBD2. From germline, CDR1 is LGHNA and CDR2 YNFKEQ. The V segment lost 1 base and the J segment 2 bases; nucleotides outside the gene matches: 14. The CDR3 is made up of 19 amino acids. CDR3 sequence (DNA): TGTGCCAGCAGCCAAGCCCACCTCTGGGGTAGCGGGAGGACCTACGAGCAGTACTTC. Its translation: CASSQAHLWGSGRTYEQYF.

The genes are TRBV4-1 and TRBJ2-1; 10 bases align to TRBD2. Trimming cost V 1 base and J 7 bases; bases outside gene matches: 7. The germline V gene encodes CDR1 MGHRA and CDR2 YSYEKL. This CDR3 region has 16 residues. For the CDR3, the DNA is TGCGCCAGCAGCCAAGTTGCTAGCGGGAGTAGAAATGAGCAGTTCTTC. It is translated as CASSQVASGSRNEQFF.

This chain links TRBV24-1 with TRBJ2-3; D is unresolved. With 6 bases removed from V and 2 bases from J, the gap between germline ends came to 11 bases. This CDR3 has 14 residues. Germline V CDR1 and CDR2: KGHDR, SFDVKD. The CDR3 spells CATSSTPSTDTQYF. Here the CDR3 DNA reads TGTGCCACCAGTTCCACACCTTCCACAGATACGCAGTATTTT.

This CDR3 reads CASSEWQGALQPQHF. CDR3 sequence (DNA): TGTGCCAGCAGTGAATGGCAGGGGGCTCTACAGCCCCAGCATTTT. This sequence joins TRBV6-1 and TRBJ1-5, with 8 bases that match TRBD1. Germline lookup yields CDR1 MNHNS and CDR2 SASEGT. V was clipped by 2 bases and J by 7 bases; unmatched bases: 7. The CDR3 loop spans 15 amino acids.

The CDR3 protein is CASSSTGAGEQFF. Here the CDR3 DNA reads TGTGCCAGCTCATCGACAGGTGCCGGTGAGCAGTTCTTC. This rearrangement joins TRBV18 to TRBJ2-1; weak D call: TRBD1 (6 bases). Germline-derived CDR1 and CDR2 are KGHSH and LQKENI. The CDR3 totals 13 residues. The V end was cut by 5 bases, the J end by 9 bases, with 14 bases between.